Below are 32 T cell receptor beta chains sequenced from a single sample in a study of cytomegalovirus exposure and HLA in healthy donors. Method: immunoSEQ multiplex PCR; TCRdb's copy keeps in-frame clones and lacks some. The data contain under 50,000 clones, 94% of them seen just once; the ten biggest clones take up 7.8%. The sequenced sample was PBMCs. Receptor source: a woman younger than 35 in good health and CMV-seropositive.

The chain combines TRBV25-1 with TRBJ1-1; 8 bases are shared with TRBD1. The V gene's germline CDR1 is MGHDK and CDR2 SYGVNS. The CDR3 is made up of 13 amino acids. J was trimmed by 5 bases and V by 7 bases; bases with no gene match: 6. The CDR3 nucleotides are TGTGCCAGCACCGGACAGGGTGTGACTGAAGCTTTCTTT. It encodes CASTGQGVTEAFF.

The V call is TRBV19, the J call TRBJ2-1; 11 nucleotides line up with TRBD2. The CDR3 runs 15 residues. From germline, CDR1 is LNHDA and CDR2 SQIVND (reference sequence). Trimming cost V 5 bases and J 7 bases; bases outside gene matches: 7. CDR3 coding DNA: TGTGCCAGTAGTTTAGCGGGAGGGCCGGGAAATGAGCAGTTCTTC. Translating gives CASSLAGGPGNEQFF.

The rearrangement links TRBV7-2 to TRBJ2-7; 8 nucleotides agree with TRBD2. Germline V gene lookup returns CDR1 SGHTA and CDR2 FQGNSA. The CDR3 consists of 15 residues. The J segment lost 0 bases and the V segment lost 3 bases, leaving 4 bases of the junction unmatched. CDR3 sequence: CASSLSGSSSYEQYF. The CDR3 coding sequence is TGTGCCAGCAGCTTGAGCGGGAGTAGCTCCTACGAGCAGTACTTC. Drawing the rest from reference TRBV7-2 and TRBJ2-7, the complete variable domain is GAGVSQSPSNKVTEKGKDVELRCDPISGHTALYWYRQSLGQGLEFLIYFQGNSAPDKSGLPSDRFSAERTGGSVSTLTIQRTQQEDSAVYLCASSLSGSSSYEQYFGPGTRLTVT.

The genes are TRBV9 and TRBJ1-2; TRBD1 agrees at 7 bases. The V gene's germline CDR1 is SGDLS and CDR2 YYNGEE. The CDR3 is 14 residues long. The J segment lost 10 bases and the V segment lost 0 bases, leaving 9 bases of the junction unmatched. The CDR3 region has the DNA TGTGCCAGCAGCGTAGGACAGGGAGGTCATGACTACACCTTC. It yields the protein CASSVGQGGHDYTF.

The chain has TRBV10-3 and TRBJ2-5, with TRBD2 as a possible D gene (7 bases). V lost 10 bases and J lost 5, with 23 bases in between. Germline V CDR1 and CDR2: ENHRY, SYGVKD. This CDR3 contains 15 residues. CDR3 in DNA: TGTGCCACTTCCCGAGGGGGGGGATCGTCGGAGACCCAGTACTTC. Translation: CATSRGGGSSETQYF.

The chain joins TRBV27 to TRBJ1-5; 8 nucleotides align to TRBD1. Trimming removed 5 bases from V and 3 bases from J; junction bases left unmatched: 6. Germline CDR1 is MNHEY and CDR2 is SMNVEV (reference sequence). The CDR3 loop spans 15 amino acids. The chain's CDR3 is CASSPGTGPNQPQHF. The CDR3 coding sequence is TGTGCCAGCAGTCCCGGGACAGGACCCAATCAGCCCCAGCATTTT.

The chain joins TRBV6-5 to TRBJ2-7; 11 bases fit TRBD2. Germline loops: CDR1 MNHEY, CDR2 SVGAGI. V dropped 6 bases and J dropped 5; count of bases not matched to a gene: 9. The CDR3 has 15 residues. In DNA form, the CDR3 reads TGTGCCAGCAGAATGACTAGCGGGATAGGGGACGAGCAGTACTTC. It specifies CASRMTSGIGDEQYF.

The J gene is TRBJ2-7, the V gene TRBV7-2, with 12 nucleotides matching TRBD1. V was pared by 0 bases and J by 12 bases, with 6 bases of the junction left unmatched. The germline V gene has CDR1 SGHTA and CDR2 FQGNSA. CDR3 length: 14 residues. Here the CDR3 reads CASSLAGTGGVPYF. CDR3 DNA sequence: TGTGCCAGCAGCTTAGCAGGGACAGGGGGCGTACCGTACTTC.

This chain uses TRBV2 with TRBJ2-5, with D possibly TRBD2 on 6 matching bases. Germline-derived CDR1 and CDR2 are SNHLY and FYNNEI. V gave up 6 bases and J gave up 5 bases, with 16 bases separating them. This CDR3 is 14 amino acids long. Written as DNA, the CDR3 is TGTGCCAGCAGGACACGACTAGTTCAGGAGACCCAGTACTTC. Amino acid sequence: CASRTRLVQETQYF.

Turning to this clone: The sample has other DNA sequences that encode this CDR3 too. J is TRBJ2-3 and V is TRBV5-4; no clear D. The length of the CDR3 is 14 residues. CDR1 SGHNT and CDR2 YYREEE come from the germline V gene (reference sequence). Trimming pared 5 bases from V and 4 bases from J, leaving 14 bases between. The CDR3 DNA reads TGTGCCAGCAGTTTAACTGGTTCGGCAGATACGCAGTATTTT. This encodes CASSLTGSADTQYF. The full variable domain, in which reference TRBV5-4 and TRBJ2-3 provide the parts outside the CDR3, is ETGVTQSPTHLIKTRGQQVTLRCSSQSGHNTVSWYQQALGQGPQFIFQYYREEENGRGNFPPRFSGLQFPNYSSELNVNALELDDSALYLCASSLTGSADTQYFGPGTRLTVL.

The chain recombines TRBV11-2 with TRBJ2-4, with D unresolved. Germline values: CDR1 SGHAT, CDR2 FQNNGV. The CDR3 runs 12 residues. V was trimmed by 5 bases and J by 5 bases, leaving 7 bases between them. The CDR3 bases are TGTGCCAGCAGCCTCTATGAAAACATTCAGTACTTC. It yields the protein CASSLYENIQYF.

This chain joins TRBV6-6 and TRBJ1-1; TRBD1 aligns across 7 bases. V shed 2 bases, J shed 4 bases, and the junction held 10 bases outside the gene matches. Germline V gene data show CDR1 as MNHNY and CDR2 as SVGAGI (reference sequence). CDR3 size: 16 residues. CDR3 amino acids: CASSYPGGWKSTEAFF. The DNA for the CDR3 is TGTGCCAGCAGTTACCCAGGGGGTTGGAAGAGCACTGAAGCTTTCTTT.

The CDR3 coding sequence is TGTGCCAGCAGCGCGCAGGGACAGGGTTATAATTCACCCCTCCACTTT. Encoded protein: CASSAQGQGYNSPLHF. The chain uses TRBV7-6 and TRBJ1-6; 9 bases map to TRBD1. This CDR3 spans 16 amino acids. CDR1 is SGHVS and CDR2 is FNYEAQ in the germline V gene. J lost 4 bases, V lost 5 bases, and 6 bases had no gene match. Full variable domain (outside the CDR3, taken from reference TRBV7-6 and TRBJ1-6): GAGVSQSPRYKVTKRGQDVALRCDPISGHVSLYWYRQALGQGPEFLTYFNYEAQQDKSGLPNDRFSAERPEGSISTLTIQRTEQRDSAMYRCASSAQGQGYNSPLHFGNGTRLTVT.

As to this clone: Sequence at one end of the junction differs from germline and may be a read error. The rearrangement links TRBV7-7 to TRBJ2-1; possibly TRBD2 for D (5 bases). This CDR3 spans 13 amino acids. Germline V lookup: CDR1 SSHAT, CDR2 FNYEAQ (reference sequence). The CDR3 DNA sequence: TGTGCTAGCAGCTTAGCGTCTGTCTCTGAGCAGTTCTTC. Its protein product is CASSLASVSEQFF.

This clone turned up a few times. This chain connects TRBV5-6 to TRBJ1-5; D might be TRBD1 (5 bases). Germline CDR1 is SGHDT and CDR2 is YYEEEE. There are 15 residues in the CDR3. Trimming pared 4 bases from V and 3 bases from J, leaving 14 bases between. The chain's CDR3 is CASSPADRPNQPQHF. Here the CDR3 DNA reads TGTGCCAGCAGCCCGGCCGACAGACCCAATCAGCCCCAGCATTTT.

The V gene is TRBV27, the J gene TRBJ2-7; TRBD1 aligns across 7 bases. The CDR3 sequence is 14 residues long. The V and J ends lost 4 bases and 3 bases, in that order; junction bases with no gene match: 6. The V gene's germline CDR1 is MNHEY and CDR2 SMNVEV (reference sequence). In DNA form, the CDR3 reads TGTGCCAGCAGTTCCGGGACAGCCGGCTACGAGCAGTACTTC. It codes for CASSSGTAGYEQYF.

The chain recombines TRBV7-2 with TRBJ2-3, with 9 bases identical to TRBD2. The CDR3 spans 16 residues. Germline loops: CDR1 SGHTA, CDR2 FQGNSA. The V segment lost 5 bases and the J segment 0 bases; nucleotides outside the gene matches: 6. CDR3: CASSLTSGSSTDTQYF. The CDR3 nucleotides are TGTGCCAGCAGCCTCACTAGCGGGTCTAGCACAGATACGCAGTATTTT.

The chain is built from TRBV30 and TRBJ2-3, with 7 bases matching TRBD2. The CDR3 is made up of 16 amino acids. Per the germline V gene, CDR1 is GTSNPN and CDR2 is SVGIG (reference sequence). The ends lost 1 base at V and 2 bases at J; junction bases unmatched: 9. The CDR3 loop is CAWSDRLAQNTDTQYF. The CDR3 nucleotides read TGTGCCTGGAGTGATCGACTAGCACAAAACACAGATACGCAGTATTTT.

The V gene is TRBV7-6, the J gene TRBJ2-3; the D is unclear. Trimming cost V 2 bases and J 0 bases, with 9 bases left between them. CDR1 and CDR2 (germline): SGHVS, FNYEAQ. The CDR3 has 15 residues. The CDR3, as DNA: TGTGCCAGCAGCTTAACTACCCTCAGCACAGATACGCAGTATTTT. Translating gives CASSLTTLSTDTQYF.

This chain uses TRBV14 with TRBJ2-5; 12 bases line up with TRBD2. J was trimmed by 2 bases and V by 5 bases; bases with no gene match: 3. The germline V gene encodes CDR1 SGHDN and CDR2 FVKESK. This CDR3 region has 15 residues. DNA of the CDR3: TGTGCCAGCAGCTGGACTAGCGGGGTACAAGAGACCCAGTACTTC. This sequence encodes CASSWTSGVQETQYF.

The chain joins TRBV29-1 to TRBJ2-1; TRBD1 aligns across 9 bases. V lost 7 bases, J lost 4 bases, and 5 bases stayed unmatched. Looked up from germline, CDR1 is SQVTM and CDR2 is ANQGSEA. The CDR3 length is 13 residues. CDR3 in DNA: TGCAGCGGCTGGGACAGGGATTACAATGAGCAGTTCTTC. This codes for CSGWDRDYNEQFF.

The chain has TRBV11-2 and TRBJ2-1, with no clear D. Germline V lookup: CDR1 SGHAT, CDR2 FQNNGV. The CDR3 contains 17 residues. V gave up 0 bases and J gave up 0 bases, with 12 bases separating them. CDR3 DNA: TGTGCCAGCAGCTTAGAGGTACTCACGAGCTCCTACAATGAGCAGTTCTTC. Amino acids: CASSLEVLTSSYNEQFF.

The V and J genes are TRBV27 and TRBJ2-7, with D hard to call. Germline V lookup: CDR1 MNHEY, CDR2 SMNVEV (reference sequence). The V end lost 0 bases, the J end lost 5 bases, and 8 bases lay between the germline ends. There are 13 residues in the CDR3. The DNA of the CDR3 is TGTGCCAGCAGTTTATCGAGACTCCACGAGCAGTACTTC. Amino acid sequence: CASSLSRLHEQYF.

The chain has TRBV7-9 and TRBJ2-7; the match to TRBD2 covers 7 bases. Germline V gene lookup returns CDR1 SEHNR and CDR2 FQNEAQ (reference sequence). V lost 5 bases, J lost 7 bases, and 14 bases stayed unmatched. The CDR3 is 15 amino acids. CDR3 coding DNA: TGTGCCAGCAGCCGGGCCGGACTAGGTGAGAGGGAGCAGTACTTC. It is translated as CASSRAGLGEREQYF.

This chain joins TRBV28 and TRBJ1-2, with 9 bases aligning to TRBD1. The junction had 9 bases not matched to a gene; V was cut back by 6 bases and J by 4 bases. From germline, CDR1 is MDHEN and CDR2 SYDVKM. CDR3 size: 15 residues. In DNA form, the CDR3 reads TGTGCCAGCAGACCCGGACAGGGGTACGGCTATGGCTACACCTTC. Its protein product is CASRPGQGYGYGYTF.

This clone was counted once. CDR3: CAWTGRDEKLFF. DNA for the CDR3: TGTGCCTGGACAGGGAGGGATGAAAAACTGTTTTTT. The chain couples TRBV30 to TRBJ1-4; D is possibly TRBD1 (5 bases). The V gene lost 4 bases and the J gene lost 6 bases, with 9 bases spanning the gap. Germline V lookup: CDR1 GTSNPN, CDR2 SVGIG (reference sequence). There are 12 residues in the CDR3.

In DNA form, the CDR3 reads TGTGCCAGCAGCGAACACGCGGGGACAACTAATGAAAAACTGTTTTTT. Translating gives CASSEHAGTTNEKLFF. The genes are TRBV9 and TRBJ1-4; D not resolved. The CDR3 contains 16 residues. In germline, CDR1 is SGDLS, CDR2 YYNGEE. V lost 3 bases and J lost 0, with 12 bases in between.

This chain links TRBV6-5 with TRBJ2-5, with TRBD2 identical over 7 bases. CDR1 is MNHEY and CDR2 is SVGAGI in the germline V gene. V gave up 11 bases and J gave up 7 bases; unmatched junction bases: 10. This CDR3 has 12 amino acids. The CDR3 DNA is TGTGCCGCTAAGGGGCCGGGGGGGACCCAGTACTTC. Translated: CAAKGPGGTQYF.

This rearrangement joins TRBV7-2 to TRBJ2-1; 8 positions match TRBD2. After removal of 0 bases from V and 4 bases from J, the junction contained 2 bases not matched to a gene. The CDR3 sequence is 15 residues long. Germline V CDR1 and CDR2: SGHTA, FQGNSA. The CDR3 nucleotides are TGTGCCAGCAGCTTAGCTAGCGGGATGTACAATGAGCAGTTCTTC. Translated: CASSLASGMYNEQFF.

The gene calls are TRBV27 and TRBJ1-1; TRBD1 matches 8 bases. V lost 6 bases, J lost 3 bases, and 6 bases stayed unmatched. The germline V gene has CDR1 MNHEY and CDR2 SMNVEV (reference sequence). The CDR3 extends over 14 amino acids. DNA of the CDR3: TGTGCCAGCAGGGACAGGGTCTGGGACACTGAAGCTTTCTTT. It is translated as CASRDRVWDTEAFF.

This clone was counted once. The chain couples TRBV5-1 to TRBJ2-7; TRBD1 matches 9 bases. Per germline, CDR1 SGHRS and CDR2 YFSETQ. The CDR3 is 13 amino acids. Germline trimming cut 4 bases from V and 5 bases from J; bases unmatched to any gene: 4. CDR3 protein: CASSGGDRDEQYF. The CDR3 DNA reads TGCGCCAGCAGCGGCGGGGACAGGGACGAGCAGTACTTC.

The CDR3 nucleotides read TGTGCCCGCGGGGCAGAGAGCACAGATACGCAGTATTTT. Amino acid sequence: CARGAESTDTQYF. The J gene is TRBJ2-3, the V gene TRBV5-6, with D possibly TRBD2 on 6 matching bases. Trimming removed 10 bases at V and 0 bases at J, with 12 bases between. CDR3 length: 13 residues. CDR1 is SGHDT and CDR2 is YYEEEE in the germline V gene.